The 22 T cell receptor beta chains reported below all come from one sample, sequenced in a study of blood T cells in healthy people across ages (dated by TCRdb to the mid-2010s). The library was prepared using 5' RACE. The instrument given in TCRdb is Illumina HiSeq 2500. A second PCR of about 7 to 12 cycles was run with a J-beta primer mix and a sample-barcoded 5' primer. The public reads were run again by TCRdb, first through fastp at Q25 and then through MiXCR, and only productive beta chains were kept. Rows are combined by CDR3 protein, so each entry shows the most common genes and DNA. The sample has under 1,100,000 distinct CDR3 sequences on record, 20% to 25% of them singletons. The ten largest clones represent 0.75% of the sample. The same sample was also used in a study of T cells of mothers and their children.

The specimen was blood. Source of these receptors: a girl aged 2 to 10 in good health.

The genes are TRBV9 and TRBJ1-1, with D possibly matching TRBD1 (6 bases). Trimming took 0 bases from V and 3 from J, leaving 12 bases between them. This CDR3 region has 15 residues. Germline-derived CDR1 and CDR2 are SGDLS and YYNGEE. CDR3 amino acids: CASSVESGADTEAFF. In DNA, the CDR3 is TGTGCCAGCAGCGTAGAGTCAGGGGCGGACACTGAAGCTTTCTTT.

The genes are TRBV29-1 and TRBJ2-3, with 7 bases matching TRBD1. The CDR3 has 17 residues. V dropped 2 bases and J dropped 2; count of bases not matched to a gene: 13. Germline assignment: CDR1 SQVTM and CDR2 ANQGSEA. CDR3 sequence: CSVESLEGGRYTDTQYF. The CDR3 DNA is TGCAGCGTTGAAAGTTTAGAAGGGGGCAGATACACAGATACGCAGTATTTT.

This clonotype has only a few counts. The chain combines TRBV12-3 or TRBV12-4 with TRBJ2-2; D call uncertain. V shed 5 bases and J shed 0 bases, with 10 bases lying between them. The CDR3 loop spans 15 amino acids. CDR3 nucleotide sequence: TGTGCCAGCAGTGTCGGGTCCGCGAACACCGGGGAGCTGTTTTTT. Protein sequence: CASSVGSANTGELFF.

J is TRBJ2-6 and V is TRBV4-3; D possibly corresponds to TRBD2 (5 bases). With 2 bases removed from V and 4 bases from J, the gap between germline ends came to 18 bases. The CDR3 totals 18 residues. In germline, CDR1 is LGHNA, CDR2 YSLEER. CDR3 nucleotide sequence: TGCGCCAGCAGCCAATACCGGGAAATCTATAACGGGGCCAACGTCCTGACTTTC. Translating it yields CASSQYREIYNGANVLTF.

This clonotype has just a few counts. The chain carries TRBV6-1 and TRBJ2-2; no firm D call. Trimming shortened V by 2 bases and J by 9 bases, and 7 bases separated the two germline ends. The germline V gene has CDR1 MNHNS and CDR2 SASEGT. This CDR3 contains 12 residues. The CDR3 loop reads CASSEPARELFF. In DNA form, the CDR3 reads TGTGCCAGCAGTGAACCCGCCCGGGAGCTGTTTTTT.

This chain uses TRBV7-9 with TRBJ2-4, with TRBD1 matching 9 bases. Per germline, CDR1 SEHNR and CDR2 FQNEAQ (reference sequence). V lost 1 base and J lost 1; bases outside the gene matches: 2. This CDR3 has 16 residues. CDR3 coding DNA: TGTGCCAGCAGCTTAGTCGGACAGGGGGCCAAAAACATTCAGTACTTC. It specifies CASSLVGQGAKNIQYF. Full variable domain (rest looked up from reference TRBV7-9 and TRBJ2-4): DTGVSQNPRHKITKRGQNVTFRCDPISEHNRLYWYRQTLGQGPEFLTYFQNEAQLEKSRLLSDRFSAERPKGSFSTLEIQRTEQGDSAMYLCASSLVGQGAKNIQYFGAGTRLSVL.

The CDR3 sequence is CASTLTGDEQFF. Written as DNA, the CDR3 is TGTGCCAGCACCCTCACGGGCGATGAGCAGTTCTTC. This sequence joins TRBV12-3 or TRBV12-4 and TRBJ2-5; D remains ambiguous. The DNA matches TRBJ2-1 better at its end, which makes the J call doubtful. This CDR3 is built from 12 residues.

This clonotype appeared a few times. V is TRBV12-3 or TRBV12-4 and J is TRBJ1-4, with unresolved D. V lost 3 bases, J lost 8 bases, and 10 bases lay in between. CDR3 length equals 13 residues. The CDR3 reads CASSFSFREKLFF. In nucleotides, the CDR3 is TGTGCCAGCAGTTTTTCCTTCAGGGAAAAACTGTTTTTT.

The CDR3 loop is CASSLFSRELPETQYF. CDR3 DNA sequence: TGTGCCAGCAGTTTATTTTCCAGGGAGCTCCCAGAGACCCAGTACTTC. The rearrangement links TRBV12-3 or TRBV12-4 to TRBJ2-5, with D tentatively TRBD1 or TRBD2 (5 bases each). This CDR3 region has 16 residues. V was pared by 2 bases and J by 4 bases, with 17 bases between.

The sample holds a few counts of this clonotype. This sequence joins TRBV14 and TRBJ2-1; unclear D gene. The J call is uncertain, as TRBJ2-5 better fits the DNA end. Germline CDR1 SGHDN, CDR2 FVKESK. The CDR3 is made up of 15 amino acids. CDR3 residues: CASSQDQRVRETQYF. DNA of the CDR3: TGTGCCAGCAGCCAAGATCAACGGGTTCGAGAGACCCAGTACTTC.

The chain uses TRBV27 and TRBJ2-5; 7 bases align to TRBD1. The germline CDR1 and CDR2 sequences are MNHEY and SMNVEV (reference sequence). Trimming at V came to 6 bases and at J to 5 bases, leaving 6 bases not matched to a gene. This CDR3 is built from 13 residues. The CDR3 loop reads CASSETGLETQYF. The CDR3 DNA follows: TGTGCCAGCAGCGAGACAGGGTTGGAGACCCAGTACTTC.

This clonotype has just a few counts. J is TRBJ2-3 and V is TRBV7-9; TRBD2 might be the D (5 bases). V lost 4 bases to trimming and J lost 6 bases, with 23 bases between them. This CDR3 spans 17 amino acids. Germline V CDR1 and CDR2: SEHNR, FQNEAQ (reference sequence). The CDR3 DNA reads as TGTGCCAGCAGCTCGCCGGGGTTGGGTGGGTATGAGGATACGCAGTATTTT. Translation: CASSSPGLGGYEDTQYF.

This clonotype occurred a few times. The rearrangement uses TRBV9 and TRBJ2-5; the match to TRBD2 covers 7 bases. Judging by the DNA end, TRBJ2-1 fits better; the J call may be wrong. CDR3 length: 15 amino acids. Germline V gene data show CDR1 as SGDLS and CDR2 as YYNGEE. The CDR3 region is CASSGGFGGGNEQFF. The CDR3, as DNA: TGTGCCAGCAGCGGGGGATTTGGGGGGGGGAATGAGCAGTTCTTC.

The gene calls are TRBV7-2 and TRBJ2-5, with D possibly matching TRBD2 (7 bases). The length of the CDR3 is 15 residues. Germline V gene sequence: CDR1 SGHTA, CDR2 FQGNSA. Trimming removed 4 bases at V and 5 bases at J, with 17 bases between. The CDR3 here is CASSSQGGGRETQYF. Written as DNA, the CDR3 is TGTGCCAGCAGCTCCCAAGGCGGGGGCCGGGAGACCCAGTACTTC.

The chain employs TRBV28 and TRBJ1-2; weak D call: TRBD1 (5 bases). The V end lost 3 bases, the J end lost 7 bases, and 12 bases lay between the germline ends. The CDR3 consists of 13 residues. Germline CDR1 is MDHEN and CDR2 is SYDVKM. DNA for the CDR3: TGTGCCAGCAGTTTCCCAGGGTTGGGTGGCTACACCTTC. It encodes CASSFPGLGGYTF.

This clonotype has only a few counts. Compared with germline, one end of the junction differs, possibly owing to a read error. The chain recombines TRBV28 with TRBJ2-4; D remains ambiguous. The CDR3 extends over 13 amino acids. The germline gives CDR1 MDHEN, CDR2 SYDVKM. The CDR3 DNA follows: TGTGCTAGCAGTTTTGGGTATAAAAACATTCAGTACTTC. Its protein is CASSFGYKNIQYF.

This clonotype was detected only a few times. The rearrangement joins TRBV13 to TRBJ2-2; 7 bases line up with TRBD1. V lost 7 bases to trimming and J lost 7 bases; unmatched junction nucleotides: 9. Germline CDR1 reads PRHDT; CDR2 reads FYEKMQ (reference sequence). CDR3 length: 14 residues. The CDR3 loop reads CASKARGQDGELFF. In DNA form, the CDR3 reads TGTGCCAGCAAGGCGAGGGGGCAAGACGGGGAGCTGTTTTTT.

The rearrangement links TRBV12-3 or TRBV12-4 to TRBJ2-7; D is undetermined. With 5 bases removed from V and 7 bases from J, the gap between germline ends came to 15 bases. The CDR3 runs 13 residues. Here the CDR3 reads CASSITTPGEQYF. The CDR3 DNA sequence: TGTGCCAGCAGTATTACAACACCCGGGGAGCAGTACTTC.

The CDR3 nucleotides are TGTGCCAGCAGCTTAACAGCGCAGCAAGAGACCCAGTACTTC. Residues: CASSLTAQQETQYF. This sequence joins TRBV12-3 or TRBV12-4 and TRBJ2-5; unclear D gene. This CDR3 has 14 amino acids. V dropped 6 bases and J dropped 2 bases, with 13 bases sitting between them.

A few counts support this clonotype. V is TRBV29-1 and J is TRBJ1-1; D remains unclear. The V end was cut by 7 bases, the J end by 3 bases, with 15 bases between. The CDR3 is 13 residues long. Germline loops: CDR1 SQVTM, CDR2 ANQGSEA. CDR3 in amino acids: CSAQASTYTEAFF. The CDR3 nucleotides are TGCAGCGCCCAGGCCTCCACATACACTGAAGCTTTCTTT.

The chain carries TRBV12-3 or TRBV12-4 and TRBJ2-1; D is undetermined. The CDR3 contains 15 residues. The V and J ends lost 4 bases and 4 bases respectively, with 14 bases between them. CDR3 nucleotides: TGTGCCAGCAGTTCCAGACCACCTACTTACAATGAGCAGTTCTTC. This translates into CASSSRPPTYNEQFF.

The chain links TRBV7-9 to TRBJ1-5; TRBD1 is a possible D gene (6 bases). The CDR3 contains 13 residues. Trimming shortened V by 7 bases and J by 5 bases, and 12 bases separated the two germline ends. The germline V gene has CDR1 SEHNR and CDR2 FQNEAQ (reference sequence). DNA of the CDR3: TGTGCCAGCACCTCCGGACAGCATCAGCCCCAGCATTTT. Translating it yields CASTSGQHQPQHF.